This T cell receptor beta chain was sequenced for a study of graft-versus-host responses after intestinal transplantation. Regarding the study as a whole: Recipient bone marrow held GvH clones, some seen earlier in ileum or blood. Patients with graft-donor T cell macrochimerism had high graft-versus-host to host-versus-graft clonal ratios in allografts.

Generated by immunoSEQ multiplex PCR, the TCRdb table keeps only in-frame clones and is missing some. The sample shows about 39,000 clones, 90% to 95% of them seen only once. As for this clone: Its antigen is undetermined.

V was pared by 2 bases and J by 3 bases, with 14 bases between. The CDR3 sequence is 15 residues long. Germline lookup yields CDR1 MNHNY and CDR2 SVGAGI (reference sequence). The chain couples TRBV6-6 to TRBJ2-7; D not resolved. The material sequenced was unstimulated CD8+ T cells sorted from spleen or lymph node cells, taken before transplant. The origin of this receptor is a human donor who was the organ donor for an intestinal transplant. Written as DNA, the CDR3 is TGTGCCAGCAGTTACGGCACACTTCCATACTACGAGCAGTACTTC. Translated: CASSYGTLPYYEQYF.